The source of this T cell receptor beta chain is a study of OX40 agonist ivuxolimab in advanced cancers. About the study as a whole: Ivuxolimab was an agonistic, fully human IgG2 monoclonal antibody directed against OX40 (CD134), a costimulatory receptor. The paper covers the monotherapy dose-escalation part of the phase I ivuxolimab trial, which included N of about 50 patients. Of the roughly 53 patients in dose escalation, 19 had hepatocellular carcinoma, some 15 had melanoma, 9 had renal cell carcinoma and 9 had head and neck cancer. Partial responses occurred in three dose-escalation patients, of whom one had hepatocellular carcinoma and two had cutaneous melanoma. A male proportion of 70% to 90% and a mean age of 60 years, ranging from roughly 20 to 80, were recorded for the dose-escalation cohort. Prior anti-PD-1, anti-PD-L1 or anti-CTLA-4 therapy was permitted, and checkpoint inhibitors had been received by around 39% of dose-escalation patients. The purpose of peripheral TCRbeta sequencing was to test whether ivuxolimab changed TCR sequence diversity and led to clonal T-cell expansion. Intravenous ivuxolimab was administered to patients every 2 weeks at six dose levels: 0.01, 0.1, 0.3, 1.5, 3 and 10 mg/kg. The investigation overall reported the following: After ivuxolimab, more expanded clones were found on average in CD8+ T cells than in CD4+ T cells. Low levels of normalized T-cell clonal expansion were also seen in some patients who did not respond. At doses from 0.1 to 3.0 mg/kg, clonal expansion was seen in both CD4+ and CD8+ blood T cells between baseline and week 6. In partial responders in the 0.1-3.0 mg/kg groups, normalized peripheral clonal expansion was found to be among the lowest, especially among CD8+ T cells. Antigen specificity was not determined for the clonally expanded peripheral T cells.

The CDR3 numbers 12 residues from cysteine through phenylalanine. The only DNA kept is the CDR3, 36 bases in frame from the first base. The trim is 6 bases for V and 8 bases for J, with a gap of 11 bases between the germline ends. CDR1 and CDR2 were assigned from the germline V gene (reference sequence) as LNHDA and SQIVND. On this clone itself: No antigen is known for it. Per-nucleotide qualities are absent, and no much larger clonotype sits a single base away.

Genomic DNA was extracted from sorted cells for sequencing of the TCRbeta CDR3 region. The immunoSEQ Assay was used to sequence the TCRbeta CDR3 regions. The table was pulled from immuneACCESS by TCRdb, which kept in-frame rearrangements only. Such tables lose some clones; where checked, under half of the loss comes from unresolved V genes, and the rest has no known cause. The sample table records some 77,000 clones; 70% to 90% of these occur just once. The ten largest clonotypes hold roughly 5.5% of the sample. The trial excluded patients who had a history of autoimmune disease or who were on systemic immunosuppression. In every dose cohort, peripheral blood was drawn for TCR sequencing at baseline, cycle 4 day 1, and cycle 7 day 1. Samples were obtained from an open-label, multicenter, first-in-human phase I dose-escalation trial of ivuxolimab. The trial enrolled adults with locally advanced or metastatic head and neck squamous cell, hepatocellular, melanoma or renal cell carcinoma. Before TCR sequencing, CD4+ T cells and CD8+ T cells were sorted from peripheral blood as separate populations.

The sample consisted of CD4+ or CD8+ T cells sorted from blood, taken in a trial of the OX40 agonist ivuxolimab. The receptor's source is an adult with an advanced solid tumor such as melanoma, head and neck, liver or kidney cancer. Here the chain combines TRBV19 and TRBJ2-1, with the identity of the D gene unclear. The nucleotide sequence reads TGTGCCAGTAGATCAATTGAGGATGAGCAGTTCTTC. Translated, this is CASRSIEDEQFF.